Listed below are T cell receptor beta chains from one sample, sequenced in a study of identifying expanded T cells in peripheral blood. Generated by immunoSEQ multiplex PCR, the TCRdb table keeps only in-frame clones and is missing some. The table shows 95,000 to 100,000 clones, with around 88% occurring only once. The sequenced material came from blood. The receptor source for this set is a person aged 18 to 75 in good health. Both conserved end residues are part of each CDR3. D genes are given only for firm matches. Size is omitted from some rows. Given values are once, few, many or a class for expanded clones.

D gene | clone size | J gene | V gene | CDR3 DNA | CDR3 protein
NA | NA | TRBJ1-1 | TRBV20-1 | TGCAGTGTCCCGCAGGGCACTGAAGCTTTCTTT | CSVPQGTEAFF
TRBD1 | NA | TRBJ2-1 | TRBV10-1 | TGCGCCAGCAGATACCGGGACAGCAGCTACAATGAGCAGTTCTTC | CASRYRDSSYNEQFF
NA | NA | TRBJ2-5 | TRBV5-5 | TGTGCCAGCAGCTTGTATCCGGGCGGGGAGACCCAGTACTTC | CASSLYPGGETQYF
NA | NA | TRBJ1-6 | TRBV5-1 | TGCGCCAGCAGCCAACTTGGTTGGCAATATAATTCACCCCTCCACTTT | CASSQLGWQYNSPLHF
TRBD1 | NA | TRBJ1-1 | TRBV10-3 | TGTGCCACCACAACACAGGGGAATGAAGCTTTCTTT | CATTTQGNEAFF
NA | NA | TRBJ2-7 | TRBV5-1 | TGCGCCAGCAGCTTGGTACGGGGGCCCTACGAGCAGTACTTC | CASSLVRGPYEQYF
TRBD2 | NA | TRBJ2-3 | TRBV7-2 | TGTGCCAGCAGGAGACTAGCGGGGACAGATACGCAGTATTTT | CASRRLAGTDTQYF
TRBD1 | NA | TRBJ1-5 | TRBV7-2 | TGTGCCAGCAGCTCCCGGGGACAGGGCAATCAGCCCCAGCATTTT | CASSSRGQGNQPQHF
NA | NA | TRBJ2-3 | TRBV29-1 | TGCAGCGTTCAGGGAACAGATACGCAGTATTTT | CSVQGTDTQYF
NA | NA | TRBJ1-6 | TRBV19 | TGTGCCAGTAGTATAGGGGGAAATTCACCCCTCCACTTT | CASSIGGNSPLHF
NA | NA | TRBJ1-1 | TRBV29-1 | TGCAGCGTCGGGCACATGAACACTGAAGCTTTCTTT | CSVGHMNTEAFF
TRBD2 | few | TRBJ2-7 | TRBV7-8 | TGTGCCAGCAGCCCACTAGCGGGGGGACCCTACGAGCAGTACTTC | CASSPLAGGPYEQYF
TRBD1 | few | TRBJ2-6 | TRBV19 | TGTGCCAGTACCCCAGACAGGGGGTCTGGGGCCAACGTCCTGACTTTC | CASTPDRGSGANVLTF
NA | NA | TRBJ1-1 | TRBV7-2 | TGTGCCAGCAGTTCCCAGGGGATAGCTGAAGCTTTCTTT | CASSSQGIAEAFF
NA | NA | TRBJ2-5 | TRBV29-1 | TGCAGCGTCCGCGCATCGTTTACAGGGAAAGAGACCCAGTACTTC | CSVRASFTGKETQYF
NA | once | TRBJ2-2 | TRBV7-6 | TGTGCCAGCAGCTTAGTTACAGCCTTGAACACCGGGGAGCTGTTTTTT | CASSLVTALNTGELFF
NA | once | TRBJ1-5 | TRBV6-5 | TGTGCCAGCAGTTTAACAGGGTTCTTCCAGCCCCAGCATTTT | CASSLTGFFQPQHF
NA | NA | TRBJ2-1 | TRBV18 | TGTGCCAGCTCACCAGGGGTAGTGTCCTACAATGAGCAGTTCTTC | CASSPGVVSYNEQFF
NA | NA | TRBJ1-5 | TRBV10-3 | TGTGCCATCAGTGGAGTCAAGGGGAGCAATCAGCCCCAGCATTTT | CAISGVKGSNQPQHF
TRBD1 | NA | TRBJ1-4 | TRBV5-8 | TGTGCCAGCAGCTCTGCCGGTACAGGGGGCAGTGAAAAACTGTTTTTT | CASSSAGTGGSEKLFF
NA | few | TRBJ1-5 | TRBV2 | TGTGCCAGCAGTCACGGGATGACTAGCAATCAGCCCCAGCATTTT | CASSHGMTSNQPQHF
NA | NA | TRBJ2-2 | TRBV18 | TGTGCCAGCTCACCAACAGGGACCACCGGGGAGCTGTTTTTT | CASSPTGTTGELFF
TRBD1 | NA | TRBJ2-1 | TRBV5-6 | TGTGCCAGCAGCTCACAGGGGGAGGTTGAGCAGTTCTTC | CASSSQGEVEQFF
NA | NA | TRBJ1-1 | TRBV2 | TGTGCCAGCAGGTGGACAGCTAACACTGAAGCTTTCTTT | CASRWTANTEAFF
NA | NA | TRBJ1-2 | TRBV5-1 | TGCGCCAGCAGCTTGGAGCCTACAGGGTACGGCTATGGCTACACCTTC | CASSLEPTGYGYGYTF
TRBD1 | NA | TRBJ1-2 | TRBV6-5 | TGTGCCAGCAGTAAAGGGGACAGGAGGGCCTATGGCTACACCTTC | CASSKGDRRAYGYTF
TRBD1 | NA | TRBJ2-7 | TRBV4-2 | TGTGCCAGCAGCCAAGTGGCGACCCGGGACAGAGCCTACGAGCAGTACTTC | CASSQVATRDRAYEQYF
NA | NA | TRBJ1-3 | TRBV4-3 | TGCGCCAGCAGCCAAGCCAGCTCCTCTGGAAACACCATATATTTT | CASSQASSSGNTIYF
NA | once | TRBJ1-1 | TRBV7-9 | TGTGCCAGCAGCTCCCTGGGTCTCAGGGCGAACACTGAAGCTTTCTTT | CASSSLGLRANTEAFF
TRBD1 | NA | TRBJ2-5 | TRBV7-6 | TGTGCCAGCAGCTCGGACAGGGGGTCGGGAGAGACCCAGTACTTC | CASSSDRGSGETQYF
NA | NA | TRBJ2-1 | TRBV11-3 | TGTGCCAGCAGCTTAGTCGTCGGCGGTCCTGGAGAGCAGTTCTTC | CASSLVVGGPGEQFF
TRBD1 | NA | TRBJ2-7 | TRBV15 | TGTGCCACCAGCAGAGCCCCGGGACAGGGCTACGAGCAGTACTTC | CATSRAPGQGYEQYF
TRBD2 | NA | TRBJ2-3 | TRBV5-1 | TGCGCCAGCAGCTTGGTTAAGGTAGCGGGGGGTTCAGATACGCAGTATTTT | CASSLVKVAGGSDTQYF
TRBD2 | NA | TRBJ2-3 | TRBV11-3 | TGTGCCAGCAGCCAAGATCTGCTAGCGGGGGCCCCTGGAACAGATACGCAGTATTTT | CASSQDLLAGAPGTDTQYF
TRBD2 | NA | TRBJ2-7 | TRBV4-2 | TGTGCCAGCAGCCGCGGGGGGACATCCTACGAGCAGTACTTC | CASSRGGTSYEQYF
TRBD2 | NA | TRBJ2-3 | TRBV7-9 | TGTGCCAGCAGTTACGGACTAGCGGTAACAGATACGCAGTATTTT | CASSYGLAVTDTQYF
NA | NA | TRBJ2-7 | TRBV4-2 | TGTGCCAGCAGCCAAACGCGGTCTTACGAGCAGTACTTC | CASSQTRSYEQYF
TRBD1 | NA | TRBJ2-3 | TRBV5-1 | TGCGCCAGCAGTGCCGGGACAGGGGGCGCCGATACGCAGTATTTT | CASSAGTGGADTQYF
TRBD1 | NA | TRBJ1-2 | TRBV9 | TGTGCCAGCAGCAACTTCGCAGGGGGGACTAACTATGGCTACACCTTC | CASSNFAGGTNYGYTF